The 22 T cell receptor beta chains below come from one sample, sequenced in a study of CXCR3-negative and CXCR3-positive naive CD8 T cells. UMI-tagged TRB cDNA libraries were built via 5' RACE. Following a re-call of the 5' RACE reads, TCRdb has one entry per CDR3 protein and lacks DNA. The sample includes under 9,000 distinct CDR3 sequences. The sample taken for sequencing was naive CXCR3- CD8+ T cells from blood. Subset denoted: CD45RO-CCR7+CD27+CD95- naive CD8+ T cells lacking CXCR3 (TNR3-). These receptors all come from a human donor in good health. Some clones in this sample may be carry-over from other donors' samples.

J is TRBJ1-2 and V is TRBV19. Germline loops: CDR1 LNHDA, CDR2 SQIVND (reference sequence). The CDR3 has 12 amino acids. This CDR3 reads CATSPPSGDYTF.

The gene calls are TRBV4-3 and TRBJ2-1. The CDR3 spans 15 residues. Germline CDR1 is LGHNA and CDR2 is YSLEER. The CDR3 is CASSQSAESYNEQFF.

Frequency places this clonotype as medium-sized. The J gene is TRBJ2-7, the V gene TRBV6-2 or TRBV6-3; TCRdb names TRBD1, which stays unverified in the absence of DNA. The CDR3 runs 12 residues. Per germline, CDR1 MNHEY and CDR2 SVGEGT. CDR3 sequence: CASGGRTYEQYF.

This chain connects TRBV19 to TRBJ1-1; TCRdb's assignment of TRBD1 cannot be checked, as there is no DNA. The germline CDR1 and CDR2 sequences are LNHDA and SQIVND (reference sequence). The CDR3 loop spans 20 amino acids. The CDR3 protein is CASSIAGVQGRTLMNTEAFF.

The J gene is TRBJ2-3, the V gene TRBV3-1. Per the germline V gene, CDR1 is LGHDT and CDR2 is YNNKEL (reference sequence). The CDR3 consists of 13 residues. The CDR3 protein is CASSQEDQDTQYF.

Measured by frequency, this clonotype is medium-sized. The rearrangement links TRBV29-1 to TRBJ2-7; TCRdb names TRBD1, which stays unverified in the absence of DNA. Germline lookup yields CDR1 SQVTM and CDR2 ANQGSEA. This CDR3 is built from 13 residues. CDR3 sequence reads: CSVESDRVGEQYF.

The chain carries TRBV14 and TRBJ1-2. Germline loops: CDR1 SGHDN, CDR2 FVKESK. The CDR3 loop spans 15 amino acids. This CDR3 is CASSQLDGSIYGYTF.

This clonotype ranks as medium-sized (0.01 to 0.1%) in terms of frequency. The chain recombines TRBV6-4 with TRBJ2-2. Germline V CDR1 and CDR2: MRHNA, SNTAGT. The CDR3 loop spans 13 amino acids. CDR3 loop: CASSEMNTGELFF.

The chain is built from TRBV2 and TRBJ2-1; TCRdb calls TRBD2, which cannot be checked without DNA. The CDR3 consists of 14 residues. The germline gives CDR1 SNHLY, CDR2 FYNNEI. CDR3 residues: CASGGSGTYNEQFF.

The chain links TRBV29-1 to TRBJ2-1; TCRdb's D call, TRBD2, is unchecked because there is no DNA. Germline loops: CDR1 SQVTM, CDR2 ANQGSEA. This CDR3 is built from 16 residues. This CDR3 reads CSVEPASVSSYNEQFF.

The V call is TRBV27, the J call TRBJ1-5; checking the TCRdb D call of TRBD1 is not possible without DNA. Germline CDR1 is MNHEY and CDR2 is SMNVEV (reference sequence). CDR3 length: 15 amino acids. The CDR3 protein is CASSIGTGGAQPQHF.

In terms of frequency, this clonotype is medium-sized. The V and J genes are TRBV5-1 and TRBJ2-7; the TCRdb D gene call, TRBD2, has no DNA to confirm it. Germline lookup yields CDR1 SGHRS and CDR2 YFSETQ. This CDR3 region has 15 residues. This chain's CDR3 is CASSLWASGSYEQYF.

V is TRBV7-2 and J is TRBJ1-4. The germline gives CDR1 SGHTA, CDR2 FQGNSA. This CDR3 contains 15 residues. The CDR3 sequence: CASSLVGGEVEKLFF.

In terms of frequency, this clonotype is medium-sized (0.01 to 0.1%). The CDR3 loop is CASSPPLAGIETQYF. The chain uses TRBV14 and TRBJ2-5; TCRdb outputs TRBD1, but without DNA this stays unchecked. Germline V gene data show CDR1 as SGHDN and CDR2 as FVKESK. This CDR3 comprises 15 residues.

Judged by frequency, this clonotype is medium-sized. The chain combines TRBV6-6 with TRBJ2-4; lacking DNA, the TRBD1 call made by TCRdb goes unchecked. The CDR3 covers 16 residues. Germline V gene sequence: CDR1 MNHNY, CDR2 SVGAGI (reference sequence). The chain's CDR3 is CASSYSTVLRENIQYF.

The J gene is TRBJ2-1, the V gene TRBV19; TCRdb calls TRBD2, which cannot be checked without DNA. Per the germline V gene, CDR1 is LNHDA and CDR2 is SQIVND (reference sequence). This CDR3 comprises 16 residues. The CDR3 region is CASSIDPSGAYNEQFF.

This clonotype registers medium-sized by frequency. The chain joins TRBV20-1 to TRBJ1-1; absent DNA, TCRdb's TRBD1 call cannot be checked. Germline V lookup: CDR1 DFQATT, CDR2 SNEGSKA (reference sequence). This CDR3 region has 16 residues. CDR3 sequence: CSASLGLQGRYTEAFF.

The J gene is TRBJ2-7, the V gene TRBV10-3; the TCRdb call, TRBD2, lacks DNA for checking. Germline V gene data show CDR1 as ENHRY and CDR2 as SYGVKD. The CDR3 contains 17 residues. Here the CDR3 reads CAISESGLTSFSYEQYF.

V and J are TRBV28 and TRBJ2-7; with no DNA, the TCRdb D assignment of TRBD2 cannot be verified. The CDR3 sequence is 17 residues long. Germline V gives CDR1 MDHEN, CDR2 SYDVKM. The CDR3 region is CASSSNDSEGSGYEQYF.

The rearrangement uses TRBV29-1 and TRBJ1-1; TCRdb designates TRBD1, a call that cannot be tested without DNA. The CDR3 is 11 residues long. CDR1 and CDR2 (germline): SQVTM, ANQGSEA. CDR3 residues: CSVWDTSEAFF.

This clonotype is classed as medium-sized (0.01 to 0.1%) by frequency. The V gene is TRBV7-2, the J gene TRBJ2-7; the D call of TRBD1 rests on TCRdb alone, since no DNA is present to check it. Per germline, CDR1 SGHTA and CDR2 FQGNSA. The CDR3 length is 17 residues. CDR3 in amino acids: CASSLAGQGYPEYEQYF.

This clonotype is called medium-sized based on its frequency. V usage is TRBV5-6 and J usage is TRBJ2-5; TCRdb's D gene call, TRBD2, goes unchecked for lack of DNA. Germline lookup yields CDR1 SGHDT and CDR2 YYEEEE. There are 15 residues in the CDR3. CDR3 region: CASSEGLFRGETQYF.